Detailed here is one TCR beta chain. Its antigen is unknown. Within the library, unique molecular identifiers were attached to each individual cDNA molecule. TCRdb independently ran MiXCR on the RACE reads; one entry per CDR3 protein. The sample consists of roughly 39,000 distinct CDR3 sequences, about 13% of them appearing once. Trimming removed 6 bases from V and 4 bases from J, with 11 bases in between. This CDR3 comprises 12 residues. Germline CDR1 reads DFQATT; CDR2 reads SNEGSKA (reference sequence). The time point is: patch test 3, about 24 weeks after DPC sensitization. Treatment in this sample: therapeutic diphenylcyclopropenone sensitization with weekly scalp DPC. Unfractionated whole blood was the source from which total RNA was extracted. Blood draws came first, before each patch test. The data derive from a study of human T cells and chemical hapten exposure. Study as a whole: Among samples, TCR yields varied mainly because of small differences in pooled library volume. Study conclusions and caveats: Unchanged with DPC sensitization were TCRs above 1 in 1000 frequency.

The rearrangement uses TRBV20-1 and TRBJ2-3; TRBD2 is a possible D gene (5 bases). Sequencing was performed on whole blood, taken in connection with sensitization to the hapten diphenylcyclopropenone (DPC). This receptor was identified in a woman aged 35 to 49 with alopecia areata. Some clones in this sample may be carry-over from other donors' samples. The CDR3 DNA reads as TGCAGTGCGCCGGGATCGTCAGATACGCAGTATTTT. This gives the protein CSAPGSSDTQYF.